These 25 T cell receptor beta chains were all obtained from the same sample, sequenced in a study of cytomegalovirus exposure and HLA in healthy donors. Amplification used 60 Vbeta primers and 13 Jbeta primers. The repertoire was sequenced with immunoSEQ multiplex PCR; TCRdb's copy has only in-frame clones and lacks some. Among more than 80,000 clones, over 55% were seen once, and the ten largest hold 2.5% to 3%. Source material: PBMCs. The receptors derive from a female donor in good health and CMV-seronegative.

The chain recombines TRBV6-5 with TRBJ2-5; TRBD2 might be the D (6 bases). Per the germline V gene, CDR1 is MNHEY and CDR2 is SVGAGI. The CDR3 consists of 14 residues. V lost 3 bases to trimming and J lost 3 bases, with 11 bases between them. The CDR3 sequence is CASSYAGREETQYF. The CDR3 nucleotides read TGTGCCAGCAGTTATGCGGGACGGGAAGAGACCCAGTACTTC.

This clone came up a few times. The rearrangement uses TRBV30 and TRBJ2-1, with D unclear. Trimming cost V 0 bases and J 4 bases, with 10 bases left between them. This CDR3 has 14 amino acids. CDR1 is GTSNPN, CDR2 SVGIG, per germline (reference sequence). This CDR3 is CAWSVSQTYNEQFF. In DNA form, the CDR3 reads TGTGCCTGGAGTGTAAGTCAGACTTACAATGAGCAGTTCTTC.

V usage is TRBV9 and J usage is TRBJ2-3; the match to TRBD2 covers 12 bases. Losses at the gene ends were 4 bases for V and 5 bases for J; bases not matched to a gene: 5. The germline gives CDR1 SGDLS, CDR2 YYNGEE. The CDR3 has 15 residues. The CDR3 nucleotides read TGTGCCAGCAGCTGGACTAGCGGGATCTTAGATACGCAGTATTTT. It is translated as CASSWTSGILDTQYF.

The genes are TRBV5-1 and TRBJ1-1; possible D gene TRBD1, 5 bases. Germline CDR1 is SGHRS and CDR2 is YFSETQ. The CDR3 length is 16 residues. Trimming removed 1 base at V and 0 bases at J, with 13 bases between. The CDR3 here is CASSLNAGFMNTEAFF. The CDR3 bases are TGCGCCAGCAGCTTGAATGCAGGGTTTATGAACACTGAAGCTTTCTTT.

This chain connects TRBV7-2 to TRBJ2-1; the D gene is possibly TRBD2 (6 bases). The CDR3 is made up of 13 amino acids. Germline V lookup: CDR1 SGHTA, CDR2 FQGNSA. V was pared by 3 bases and J by 6 bases, with 9 bases between. The CDR3 loop is CASSFRDSNEQFF. The CDR3 DNA follows: TGTGCCAGCAGCTTTAGGGACTCCAATGAGCAGTTCTTC.

This clone was picked up a small number of times. The gene calls are TRBV28 and TRBJ2-7; TRBD1 might be the D (6 bases). Germline V gives CDR1 MDHEN, CDR2 SYDVKM. V shed 8 bases and J shed 0 bases, with 23 bases lying between them. This CDR3 has 17 amino acids. CDR3 in DNA: TGTGCCAGCTTAGCGTCTCAGGGGTTCACCTCCTCCTACGAGCAGTACTTC. Protein: CASLASQGFTSSYEQYF.

The chain recombines TRBV9 with TRBJ1-1; maybe TRBD1 (5 bases). The germline V gene has CDR1 SGDLS and CDR2 YYNGEE. The CDR3 has 14 residues. The V end lost 7 bases, the J end lost 0 bases, and 13 bases lay between the germline ends. The CDR3 region has the DNA TGTGCCAGCCCATGGGGCAGGGTGAACACTGAAGCTTTCTTT. Its protein product is CASPWGRVNTEAFF.

The J gene is TRBJ2-7, the V gene TRBV2, with a weak D call TRBD1 (5 bases). Germline V gene sequence: CDR1 SNHLY, CDR2 FYNNEI. With 4 bases removed from V and 2 bases from J, the gap between germline ends came to 9 bases. The CDR3 runs 13 residues. CDR3 residues: CASSVSRAYEQYF. The CDR3 region has the DNA TGTGCCAGCAGTGTCTCCAGGGCCTACGAGCAGTACTTC.

The chain employs TRBV7-6 and TRBJ2-7, with TRBD2 identical over 13 bases. Germline V gives CDR1 SGHVS, CDR2 FNYEAQ. Trimming cost V 5 bases and J 2 bases; bases outside gene matches: 9. CDR3 length: 17 residues. CDR3 protein: CASSHSPGLAGPYEQYF. DNA for the CDR3: TGTGCCAGCAGCCATTCTCCGGGACTAGCGGGGCCCTACGAGCAGTACTTC.

This clone turned up a few times. CDR3 residues: CASSLVAGLFVNEQFF. CDR3 nucleotide sequence: TGTGCCAGCAGCTTGGTAGCGGGACTCTTCGTAAATGAGCAGTTCTTC. The rearrangement joins TRBV5-4 to TRBJ2-1; 8 bases are shared with TRBD2. Trimming cost V 0 bases and J 7 bases; bases outside gene matches: 9. The CDR3 spans 16 residues. Germline CDR1 is SGHNT and CDR2 is YYREEE (reference sequence).

V usage is TRBV5-1 and J usage is TRBJ2-2; 7 bases are shared with TRBD1. The length of the CDR3 is 14 residues. Germline-derived CDR1 and CDR2 are SGHRS and YFSETQ. V shed 2 bases, J shed 3 bases, and the junction held 1 base outside the gene matches. The CDR3 loop is CASSFGQDTGELFF. CDR3 nucleotides: TGCGCCAGCAGCTTTGGACAGGACACCGGGGAGCTGTTTTTT.

This chain links TRBV4-2 with TRBJ2-2; no clear D. The ends were cut back, 4 bases at V and 5 bases at J, with 14 bases in the middle. The CDR3 is 15 residues long. Germline CDR1 LGHNA, CDR2 YNFKEQ. The CDR3 DNA reads as TGTGCCAGCAGCCGCAGCCCTGGCGGAACCGGGGAGCTGTTTTTT. It codes for CASSRSPGGTGELFF.

The V call is TRBV28, the J call TRBJ1-5; D uncertain. V lost 2 bases, J lost 6 bases, and 8 bases lay in between. The CDR3 has 13 residues. Per germline, CDR1 MDHEN and CDR2 SYDVKM. CDR3 DNA: TGTGCCAGCAGTTTAAGGCTAGGTCAGCCCCAGCATTTT. Translating gives CASSLRLGQPQHF.

The chain is built from TRBV5-1 and TRBJ2-5, with 8 positions matching TRBD2. Per germline, CDR1 SGHRS and CDR2 YFSETQ. Trimming took 0 bases from V and 5 from J; bases not matched to a gene: 6. The CDR3 length is 15 residues. CDR3 in DNA: TGCGCCAGCAGCTTGGATAGCGGGATGGGGGAGACCCAGTACTTC. Residues: CASSLDSGMGETQYF.

The chain recombines TRBV27 with TRBJ2-1; 12 nucleotides agree with TRBD2. With 5 bases clipped from V and 6 bases from J, the junction kept 20 bases outside the gene matches. Germline V gene sequence: CDR1 MNHEY, CDR2 SMNVEV (reference sequence). The CDR3 totals 20 residues. The chain's CDR3 is CASSLALLAGGPQLRNEQFF. CDR3 DNA: TGTGCCAGCAGTCTCGCTCTCCTAGCGGGAGGGCCCCAGTTACGCAATGAGCAGTTCTTC.

The genes are TRBV19 and TRBJ2-7; 9 positions agree with TRBD1. Germline lookup yields CDR1 LNHDA and CDR2 SQIVND (reference sequence). The CDR3 has 18 residues. The V and J ends lost 3 bases and 5 bases, in that order; junction bases with no gene match: 17. The CDR3 sequence is CASSIRRGTGGADHEQYF. CDR3 nucleotides: TGTGCCAGTAGTATCAGAAGAGGAACAGGGGGCGCGGATCACGAGCAGTACTTC.

The chain employs TRBV29-1 and TRBJ1-2, with D perhaps matching TRBD1 (5 bases). The CDR3 is 11 residues long. Germline V gene data show CDR1 as SQVTM and CDR2 as ANQGSEA. Trimming pared 6 bases from V and 5 bases from J, leaving 10 bases between. CDR3 bases: TGCAGCGTGAAGACAGAATATGGCTACACCTTC. Its protein is CSVKTEYGYTF.

The rearrangement uses TRBV6-9 and TRBJ1-1, with 9 bases fitting TRBD1. This CDR3 contains 14 residues. The trim removed 6 bases at V and 5 bases at J, leaving 7 bases unmatched. Germline V gives CDR1 MNHGY, CDR2 SVAAGI. The CDR3 DNA sequence: TGTGCCAGCAGCCCAGACAGGGGGGGAACTGAAGCTTTCTTT. Protein sequence: CASSPDRGGTEAFF.

Of note for this clone: Because the CDR3 is missing its conserved closing phenylalanine or tryptophan, this is likely a read error. The J gene is TRBJ2-7, the V gene TRBV5-1; 9 positions match TRBD2. The CDR3 is 14 residues long. Germline CDR1 SGHRS, CDR2 YFSETQ. The ends lost 8 bases at V and 3 bases at J; junction bases unmatched: 9. The CDR3 DNA reads TGCGCCAGTGGTAGCGGGAGTCCCTACTACGAGCAGTACCTC. This gives the protein CASGSGSPYYEQYL.

The chain joins TRBV7-3 to TRBJ2-7, with TRBD2 matching over 8 bases. This CDR3 has 14 amino acids. Germline V CDR1 and CDR2: SGHTA, FQGTGA. J lost 5 bases, V lost 5 bases, and 8 bases had no gene match. The DNA for the CDR3 is TGTGCCAGCAGCCCCGCGGGAGGTAATGACGAGCAGTACTTC. Translating it yields CASSPAGGNDEQYF.

In its sample, this clone was seen a few times. This chain's CDR3 is CASSSGQGLMYEQYF. As DNA, the CDR3 is TGTGCCAGCAGCTCGGGACAGGGACTAATGTACGAGCAGTACTTC. The genes are TRBV7-8 and TRBJ2-7; TRBD1 aligns across 9 bases. The J segment lost 4 bases and the V segment lost 4 bases, leaving 8 bases of the junction unmatched. This CDR3 is built from 15 residues. Germline CDR1 and CDR2: SGHVS and FQNEAQ.

The genes are TRBV18 and TRBJ1-5, with a possible D match to TRBD1 (5 bases). This CDR3 spans 14 amino acids. V gave up 6 bases and J gave up 3 bases, with 12 bases separating them. In germline, CDR1 is KGHSH, CDR2 LQKENI. The CDR3, as DNA: TGTGCCAGCTCTCCGGGACTGAACAATCAGCCCCAGCATTTT. It is translated as CASSPGLNNQPQHF.

This clone was detected only a few times. J is TRBJ1-6 and V is TRBV27; D not resolved. CDR3 size: 14 residues. V lost 9 bases to trimming and J lost 1 base, with 10 bases between them. In germline, CDR1 is MNHEY, CDR2 SMNVEV (reference sequence). The CDR3 coding sequence is TGTGCCAGTAGTGACATATCCTATAATTCACCCCTCCACTTT. Translated: CASSDISYNSPLHF.

The CDR3 region is CASSVDTVQGTANEKLFF. The CDR3 DNA reads as TGTGCCAGCAGCGTAGATACTGTGCAGGGGACGGCTAATGAAAAACTGTTTTTT. This chain uses TRBV9 with TRBJ1-4; perhaps TRBD1 as D (6 bases). Germline V gene data show CDR1 as SGDLS and CDR2 as YYNGEE. V was shortened by 0 bases and J by 3 bases, with 18 bases between the two germline ends. The CDR3 has 18 residues.

This clone was counted a single time. The chain recombines TRBV7-9 with TRBJ1-1; perhaps TRBD1 as D (5 bases). Per the germline V gene, CDR1 is SEHNR and CDR2 is FQNEAQ (reference sequence). There are 13 residues in the CDR3. The V end lost 0 bases, the J end lost 4 bases, and 6 bases lay between the germline ends. The CDR3 protein is CASSLAQVTEAFF. In DNA form, the CDR3 reads TGTGCCAGCAGCTTAGCACAGGTCACTGAAGCTTTCTTT.